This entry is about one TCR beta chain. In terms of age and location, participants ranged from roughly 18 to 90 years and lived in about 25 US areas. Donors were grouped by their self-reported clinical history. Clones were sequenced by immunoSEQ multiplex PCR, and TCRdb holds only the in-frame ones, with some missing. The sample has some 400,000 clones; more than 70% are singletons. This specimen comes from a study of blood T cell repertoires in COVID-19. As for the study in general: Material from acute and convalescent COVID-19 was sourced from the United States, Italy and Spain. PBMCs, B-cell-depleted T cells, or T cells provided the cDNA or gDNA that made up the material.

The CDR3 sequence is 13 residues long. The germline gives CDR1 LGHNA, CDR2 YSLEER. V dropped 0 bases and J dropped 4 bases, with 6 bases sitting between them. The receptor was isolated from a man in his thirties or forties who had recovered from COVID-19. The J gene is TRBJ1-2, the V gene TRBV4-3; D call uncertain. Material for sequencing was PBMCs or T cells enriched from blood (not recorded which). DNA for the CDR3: TGCGCCAGCAGCCAAGATAGCAGCTATGGCTACACCTTC. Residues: CASSQDSSYGYTF.